The 24 T cell receptor beta chains presented below share a single source sample, sequenced in a study of T cell responses to AZD1222 COVID-19 vaccine. Method: immunoSEQ multiplex PCR; TCRdb's copy keeps in-frame clones and lacks some. The data hold tens of thousands of clones, with approximately 84% observed a single time. The sequencing here drew on peripheral blood, taken on day 0 of AZD1222 vaccination. The receptors originated from an adult in good health.

The genes are TRBV10-1 and TRBJ2-3; 9 bases are shared with TRBD2. Per the germline V gene, CDR1 is WNHNN and CDR2 is SYGVQD (reference sequence). With V trimmed by 6 bases and J by 5 bases, 15 bases remained unmatched. CDR3 length: 17 residues. CDR3 DNA sequence: TGCGCCAGCAGGGAGGGTCTAGCGGGGTCCTACGGAGATACGCAGTATTTT. Translating it yields CASREGLAGSYGDTQYF.

V and J are TRBV3-1 (or the pseudogene TRBV3-2) and TRBJ1-2, with D hard to call. The CDR3 consists of 14 residues. V lost 0 bases and J lost 8, with 13 bases in between. Germline V gene data show CDR1 as LGHDT and CDR2 as YNNKEL (reference sequence). The CDR3 loop reads CASSQDEKALGYTF. The CDR3 DNA reads as TGTGCCAGCAGCCAAGATGAGAAGGCCTTGGGCTACACCTTC.

The rearrangement joins TRBV18 to TRBJ1-2; TRBD1 agrees at 12 bases. The CDR3 runs to 17 residues. In germline, CDR1 is KGHSH, CDR2 LQKENI. V gave up 4 bases and J gave up 4 bases; unmatched junction bases: 10. The CDR3 spells CASSHTGTGGPLYGYTF. CDR3 sequence (DNA): TGTGCCAGCTCACATACCGGGACAGGGGGCCCCCTCTATGGCTACACCTTC.

This sequence joins TRBV28 and TRBJ2-7; D remains ambiguous. The ends were cut back, 8 bases at V and 3 bases at J, with 17 bases in the middle. The germline V gene has CDR1 MDHEN and CDR2 SYDVKM. The CDR3 totals 14 residues. The CDR3 DNA reads as TGTGCCAGCCGTCCGGCGGTACAGATCTACGAGCAGTACTTC. It translates to CASRPAVQIYEQYF.

V gene TRBV10-2 combines with J gene TRBJ2-1; the match to TRBD1 covers 7 bases. Germline trimming cut 4 bases from V and 4 bases from J; bases unmatched to any gene: 1. Germline values: CDR1 WSHSY, CDR2 SAAADI. This CDR3 spans 13 amino acids. This chain's CDR3 is CASSGTGYNEQFF. The CDR3 nucleotides are TGCGCCAGCAGTGGGACAGGATACAATGAGCAGTTCTTC.

This chain connects TRBV27 to TRBJ1-6; 8 bases match TRBD1. Germline trimming cut 8 bases from V and 6 bases from J; bases unmatched to any gene: 6. Germline assignment: CDR1 MNHEY and CDR2 SMNVEV (reference sequence). The CDR3 loop spans 14 amino acids. CDR3 sequence: CASAPGQVNSPLHF. As DNA, the CDR3 is TGTGCCAGCGCCCCGGGACAGGTTAATTCACCCCTCCACTTT.

The chain joins TRBV12-3 or TRBV12-4 to TRBJ1-2; D not resolved. Trimming removed 6 bases from V and 8 bases from J, with 10 bases in between. The CDR3 spans 11 residues. CDR3 DNA: TGTGCCAGCAGCTCTGGATCGGGCTACACCTTC. This sequence encodes CASSSGSGYTF.

The genes are TRBV7-2 and TRBJ1-3; D remains unclear. The length of the CDR3 is 15 residues. V was trimmed by 4 bases and J by 0 bases, leaving 10 bases between them. CDR1 is SGHTA, CDR2 FQGNSA, per germline. In nucleotides, the CDR3 is TGTGCCAGCAGCTCCCGACCCAGCTCTGGAAACACCATATATTTT. It yields the protein CASSSRPSSGNTIYF.

This chain links TRBV6-6 with TRBJ1-2; no definite D call. The CDR3 length is 17 residues. The V gene lost 5 bases and the J gene lost 2 bases, with 21 bases spanning the gap. Germline CDR1 and CDR2: MNHNY and SVGAGI (reference sequence). CDR3 nucleotide sequence: TGTGCCAGCAGTCCACTGCAACAGTCTATAACCAACTATGGCTACACCTTC. Its translation: CASSPLQQSITNYGYTF.

The chain has TRBV19 and TRBJ2-7; possibly TRBD1 for D (6 bases). CDR3 length equals 14 residues. Trimming stripped 2 bases from V and 5 bases from J, with 13 bases between. Germline loops: CDR1 LNHDA, CDR2 SQIVND (reference sequence). The CDR3 spells CASSIQGQADEQYF. The CDR3 DNA is TGTGCCAGTAGTATACAGGGGCAGGCCGACGAGCAGTACTTC.

The chain carries TRBV5-4 and TRBJ1-2; D ambiguous. This CDR3 comprises 13 residues. CDR1 SGHNT and CDR2 YYREEE come from the germline V gene (reference sequence). The ends were cut back, 2 bases at V and 5 bases at J, with 10 bases in the middle. The CDR3 DNA reads as TGTGCCAGCAGCTTACAGCAAGTATATGGCTACACCTTC. This sequence encodes CASSLQQVYGYTF.

The chain employs TRBV6-6 and TRBJ1-1; D unresolved. V was pared by 5 bases and J by 6 bases, with 19 bases between. Germline-derived CDR1 and CDR2 are MNHNY and SVGAGI (reference sequence). This CDR3 region has 15 residues. As DNA, the CDR3 is TGTGCCAGCAGTACGGGGTCCCAGCTTTCCGCTGAAGCTTTCTTT. The encoded protein is CASSTGSQLSAEAFF.

The gene calls are TRBV7-8 and TRBJ2-4, with TRBD2 identical over 9 bases. Germline V gene data show CDR1 as SGHVS and CDR2 as FQNEAQ. The CDR3 is made up of 19 amino acids. V lost 5 bases, J lost 7 bases, and 21 bases stayed unmatched. The CDR3 loop is CASSRSALSGRRVGNIQYF. The DNA for the CDR3 is TGTGCCAGCAGCCGCTCCGCTCTTAGCGGGAGACGGGTTGGGAACATTCAGTACTTC.

This clone was counted a single time. The J gene is TRBJ2-1, the V gene TRBV20-1, with TRBD2 matching over 7 bases. The CDR3 runs to 12 residues. Germline V gene sequence: CDR1 DFQATT, CDR2 SNEGSKA (reference sequence). V shed 3 bases, J shed 6 bases, and the junction held 2 bases outside the gene matches. The CDR3 region is CSASGTTNEQFF. The CDR3 region has the DNA TGCAGTGCTAGTGGGACTACCAATGAGCAGTTCTTC.

The chain combines TRBV4-3 with TRBJ1-1, with no clear D. Germline V lookup: CDR1 LGHNA, CDR2 YSLEER. The CDR3 contains 14 residues. With 1 base removed from V and 5 bases from J, the gap between germline ends came to 11 bases. The CDR3 region is CASSQVQGRTEAFF. CDR3 bases: TGCGCCAGCAGCCAAGTACAAGGGCGTACTGAAGCTTTCTTT.

The count of this clone is one. The chain carries TRBV12-3 or TRBV12-4 and TRBJ1-2; D might be TRBD1 (6 bases). The CDR3 sequence is 12 residues long. Trimming took off 4 bases at V and 8 bases at J, with 11 bases between the two ends. CDR3 sequence (DNA): TGTGCCAGCAGTTACAGGGCGGGCGGCTACACCTTC. Translating it yields CASSYRAGGYTF.

V and J are TRBV24-1 and TRBJ2-7, with a weak D call TRBD1 (6 bases). The CDR3 length is 13 residues. From germline, CDR1 is KGHDR and CDR2 SFDVKD. Trimming took off 4 bases at V and 7 bases at J, with 13 bases between the two ends. The chain's CDR3 is CATSEGGTREQYF. In nucleotides, the CDR3 is TGTGCCACCAGTGAAGGGGGAACGAGGGAGCAGTACTTC.

This clone was seen only once. The chain is built from TRBV27 and TRBJ2-7; TRBD2 is a possible D gene (5 bases). There are 13 residues in the CDR3. CDR1 is MNHEY and CDR2 is SMNVEV in the germline V gene (reference sequence). The V gene lost 6 bases and the J gene lost 2 bases, with 11 bases spanning the gap. The CDR3 DNA reads TGTGCCAGCAGGCCTTTCGGGGCCTACGAGCAGTACTTC. It encodes CASRPFGAYEQYF.

The rearrangement uses TRBV6-2 or TRBV6-3 and TRBJ2-7; unclear D gene. The CDR3 spans 16 residues. Germline assignment: CDR1 MNHEY and CDR2 SVGEGT. Trimming took off 4 bases at V and 2 bases at J, with 18 bases between the two ends. CDR3 amino acids: CASSFSGLSPTYEQYF. The CDR3 nucleotides are TGTGCCAGCAGTTTCTCAGGATTAAGTCCTACCTACGAGCAGTACTTC.

CDR3 bases: TGTGCCAGTAGTCGTGGAGGGCTAGCGGACACCTACGAGCAGTACTTC. It specifies CASSRGGLADTYEQYF. The chain combines TRBV19 with TRBJ2-7, with 7 bases aligning to TRBD2. The CDR3 is 16 residues long. V lost 5 bases and J lost 2; bases outside the gene matches: 12. Germline CDR1 is LNHDA and CDR2 is SQIVND (reference sequence). The full variable domain, its missing parts supplied by reference TRBV19 and TRBJ2-7, is DGGITQSPKYLFRKEGQNVTLSCEQNLNHDAMYWYRQDPGQGLRLIYYSQIVNDFQKGDIAEGYSVSREKKESFPLTVTSAQKNPTAFYLCASSRGGLADTYEQYFGPGTRLTVT.

The V gene is TRBV6-5, the J gene TRBJ2-2; D uncertain. The V end was cut by 5 bases, the J end by 2 bases, with 9 bases between. This CDR3 is 14 amino acids long. Germline V gene sequence: CDR1 MNHEY, CDR2 SVGAGI. The CDR3 sequence is CASSHGLNTGELFF. As DNA, the CDR3 is TGTGCCAGCAGTCACGGCCTAAACACCGGGGAGCTGTTTTTT.

This chain links TRBV18 with TRBJ2-2; TRBD2 is a possible D gene (6 bases). The CDR3 is 15 amino acids. The V and J ends lost 6 bases and 1 base respectively, with 12 bases between them. Germline V CDR1 and CDR2: KGHSH, LQKENI. The DNA for the CDR3 is TGTGCCAGCTCCTTCGGGACTCAGAACACCGGGGAGCTGTTTTTT. This codes for CASSFGTQNTGELFF.

CDR3 region: CASFAGGGETQYF. CDR3 nucleotides: TGTGCCAGCTTCGCGGGAGGGGGAGAGACCCAGTACTTC. The V and J genes are TRBV6-6 and TRBJ2-5, with 9 bases fitting TRBD2. The CDR3 loop spans 13 amino acids. The V gene end was trimmed by 8 bases and the J gene end by 4 bases; junction bases not matched to a gene: 5. Per the germline V gene, CDR1 is MNHNY and CDR2 is SVGAGI (reference sequence).

V and J are TRBV29-1 and TRBJ1-1; no clear D gene. Germline lookup yields CDR1 SQVTM and CDR2 ANQGSEA. V lost 7 bases to trimming and J lost 5 bases, with 11 bases between them. The CDR3 has 11 amino acids. The CDR3 sequence: CSGHIGTEAFF. In DNA, the CDR3 is TGCAGCGGGCATATTGGGACTGAAGCTTTCTTT.